This T cell receptor beta chain was retrieved from a study of blood T cell repertoires in COVID-19. CDR1 is SGHKS and CDR2 is YYEKEE in the germline V gene (reference sequence). The junction had 11 bases not matched to a gene; V was cut back by 6 bases and J by 5 bases. The CDR3 runs to 16 residues. Libraries were prepared by immunoSEQ multiplex PCR; TCRdb keeps only in-frame clonotypes and omits some of them. The table records around 300,000 clones, around 87% of them present only once. The sample comprised peripheral blood. The rearrangement joins TRBV5-5 to TRBJ2-2; 9 nucleotides agree with TRBD2. The origin of this receptor is a man between 18 and 29 years old with active or convalescent COVID-19. CDR3 residues: CASTPLGAGGTGELFF. The CDR3 bases are TGTGCCAGCACCCCCTTGGGGGCGGGAGGGACCGGGGAGCTGTTTTTT. Supplemented by reference TRBV5-5 and TRBJ2-2, the full variable domain reads DAGVTQSPTHLIKTRGQQVTLRCSPISGHKSVSWYQQVLGQGPQFIFQYYEKEERGRGNFPDRFSARQFPNYSSELNVNALLLGDSALYLCASTPLGAGGTGELFFGEGSRLTVL.